The next 6 T cell receptor beta chains were all read from a single sample in a study of regulatory T cells in long-lasting Graves disease. The time point is: newly diagnosed GD, antithyroid drugs for less than 3 months. The TCR library was made from RNA that had been extracted from PBMCs in TRIzol. Building of the TCR beta libraries involved iRepertoire HTBI primers and Arm-PCR of CDR3 regions. TCRdb re-called the multiplex PCR reads with MiXCR, one entry per CDR3 protein. The table includes some 490,000 distinct CDR3 sequences, about 11% detected once. In addition, the sample was reused for a study of T cells in Graves' hyperthyroidism and ophthalmopathy.

The starting material was peripheral blood mononuclear cells (PBMCs), obtained at new diagnosis, from a patient treated with antithyroid drugs. The receptors stem from a woman in her twenties or thirties with Graves disease.

The CDR3: CASSRLAQREQYF. CDR3 DNA sequence: TGTGCCAGCAGTCGGCTAGCCCAGAGGGAGCAGTACTTC. The genes are TRBV27 and TRBJ2-7; weak D call: TRBD2 (5 bases). Germline CDR1 MNHEY, CDR2 SMNVEV (reference sequence). Trimming cost V 5 bases and J 7 bases, with 15 bases left between them. CDR3 size: 13 residues.

Points on this clonotype: At one of its ends the junction is not consistent with the germline gene, which may arise from a read error. The chain combines TRBV7-9 with TRBJ2-5, with D uncertain. The CDR3 is made up of 13 amino acids. Germline CDR1 and CDR2: SEHNR and FQNEAQ (reference sequence). CDR3: CASSRKGGETQYF. CDR3 DNA: TGTGCTAGCAGCAGGAAGGGTGGAGAGACCCAGTACTTC.

There are many counts of this clonotype. The chain couples TRBV11-2 to TRBJ2-1; 7 bases agree with TRBD2. After removal of 5 bases from V and 7 bases from J, the junction contained 5 bases not matched to a gene. Germline CDR1 is SGHAT and CDR2 is FQNNGV. This CDR3 is 13 amino acids long. The CDR3 loop reads CASSPFGRNEQFF. In nucleotides, the CDR3 is TGTGCCAGCAGCCCGTTCGGGAGGAATGAGCAGTTCTTC.

This clonotype has at least ten counts. The chain uses TRBV27 and TRBJ2-5; 11 bases map to TRBD2. Unmatched junction bases numbered 8, after V lost 6 bases and J lost 5 bases. This CDR3 has 15 residues. CDR1 and CDR2 from the germline V gene are MNHEY and SMNVEV (reference sequence). In DNA, the CDR3 is TGTGCCAGCAGGAAGGGGACTAGCGGTCGGGAGACCCAGTACTTC. It is translated as CASRKGTSGRETQYF.

This clonotype occurred a few times. It differs at one base from a far larger clone, so likely a read error. The V gene is TRBV2, the J gene TRBJ2-3, with D possibly matching TRBD2 (6 bases). The tail of the sequence fits TRBJ2-5 better, so the J call may be wrong. Germline V gives CDR1 SNHLY, CDR2 FYNNEI. The CDR3 has 13 residues. This CDR3 is CASSGGGGKTQYF. DNA of the CDR3: TGTGCCAGCAGTGGTGGGGGAGGAAAGACCCAGTACTTC.

J is TRBJ2-1 and V is TRBV7-9; 11 nucleotides align to TRBD2. CDR3 length: 20 residues. The J segment lost 0 bases and the V segment lost 4 bases, leaving 14 bases of the junction unmatched. Germline CDR1 SEHNR, CDR2 FQNEAQ (reference sequence). Here the CDR3 DNA reads TGTGCCAGCAGCTCAACGACTAGCGGGATACCGGATAGCTCCTACAATGAGCAGTTCTTC. Protein product: CASSSTTSGIPDSSYNEQFF.